This T cell receptor beta chain was observed in a study of CD8 T cells in ankylosing spondylitis. With molecular barcodes, quantitative 5'-RACE was used to make the TCR beta libraries. A single record per CDR3 protein comes from TCRdb applying MiXCR to the 5' RACE reads. The table shows fewer than 400,000 distinct CDR3 sequences, with 8% occurring only once. There are 13 residues in the CDR3. CDR1 is SEHNR and CDR2 is FQNEAQ in the germline V gene (reference sequence). V dropped 7 bases and J dropped 3 bases, with 12 bases sitting between them. Findings and caveats of the study: Disease-associated clonotypes exhibited CD8+ identity and were relatively infrequent in peripheral blood. Disease-linked clones reportedly concentrated significantly in matched ankylosing spondylitis synovial fluid. It appeared that ankylosing spondylitis blood was characterized by a TCR beta motif of several highly homologous variants. Some motif variants were previously reported in reactive arthritis synovial fluid and blood.

Notes on this clonotype: Its antigen is still unknown.

The V and J genes are TRBV7-9 and TRBJ1-2; D possibly corresponds to TRBD1 (5 bases). The sequenced material came from blood, either unsorted or a sorted T cell fraction (not recorded which). The receptor comes from a male donor with ankylosing spondylitis. This CDR3 reads CASTLTAYYGYTF. CDR3 nucleotides: TGTGCCAGCACCTTGACAGCCTACTATGGCTACACCTTC.